Presented here are 28 T cell receptor beta chains from one specimen sequenced in a study of PD-1 blockade in classical Hodgkin lymphoma. Generated by immunoSEQ multiplex PCR, the TCRdb table keeps only in-frame clones and is missing some. The table has almost 100,000 clones, just under 95% seen once. Every patient was affected by relapse after autologous stem cell transplantation, while exposure to brentuximab vedotin was not uniform. The sample here was peripheral blood mononuclear cells (PBMCs), taken at baseline. The receptors derive from a human donor with classical Hodgkin lymphoma.

This clone has more than one count but fewer than ten. The chain combines TRBV2 with TRBJ2-5; 9 bases agree with TRBD2. Per the germline V gene, CDR1 is SNHLY and CDR2 is FYNNEI. The CDR3 length is 15 residues. Unmatched junction bases numbered 8, after V lost 3 bases and J lost 6 bases. The CDR3 reads CASSDLAGRGQTQYF. CDR3 bases: TGTGCCAGCAGTGACCTAGCGGGACGAGGGCAGACCCAGTACTTC.

The rearrangement joins TRBV19 to TRBJ2-3; 10 bases map to TRBD2. This CDR3 comprises 14 residues. The germline V gene encodes CDR1 LNHDA and CDR2 SQIVND (reference sequence). The ends lost 4 bases at V and 4 bases at J; junction bases unmatched: 2. In DNA, the CDR3 is TGTGCCAGTAGTACTAGCGGGAGTGCAGATACGCAGTATTTT. The encoded protein is CASSTSGSADTQYF.

The genes are TRBV5-5 and TRBJ1-2; a possible D gene is TRBD1 (6 bases). Germline lookup yields CDR1 SGHKS and CDR2 YYEKEE (reference sequence). The CDR3 runs to 12 residues. Trimming took 4 bases from V and 4 from J, leaving 8 bases between them. The CDR3: CASSQDSYGYTF. The CDR3 bases are TGTGCCAGCAGCCAGGACAGCTATGGCTACACCTTC.

The chain combines TRBV1 with TRBJ1-5; TRBD1 was called by the table and not checked on the DNA. TRBV1 is assigned pseudogene status. This CDR3 contains 18 residues. Written as DNA, the CDR3 is TGCACCAGCAGCCAGTCGGGACAGGGGGTAGTCGGCAATCAGCCCCAGCATTTT. As protein: CTSSQSGQGVVGNQPQHF.

This clone was counted a single time. The rearrangement uses TRBV14 and TRBJ2-5; D gene uncertain. Germline values: CDR1 SGHDN, CDR2 FVKESK. V gave up 3 bases and J gave up 7 bases, with 12 bases separating them. The CDR3 runs to 13 residues. CDR3 region: CASSHTRLATQYF. CDR3 DNA: TGTGCCAGCAGCCATACGCGGTTGGCGACCCAGTACTTC.

The chain has TRBV28 and TRBJ2-7, with D perhaps TRBD1 (5 bases). The V gene lost 3 bases and the J gene lost 0 bases, with 12 bases spanning the gap. This CDR3 region has 15 residues. Per germline, CDR1 MDHEN and CDR2 SYDVKM. The CDR3 is CASSFAGISSYEQYF. CDR3 DNA sequence: TGTGCCAGCAGTTTCGCAGGGATTAGCTCCTACGAGCAGTACTTC.

The V call is TRBV5-1, the J call TRBJ1-1; TRBD1 is a possible D gene (6 bases). Between the trimmed V and J ends, which lost 5 bases and 7 bases, there was a span of 21 bases. This CDR3 has 15 residues. CDR1 SGHRS and CDR2 YFSETQ come from the germline V gene. This CDR3 reads CASRPVGGAAVEAFF. In DNA, the CDR3 is TGCGCCAGCAGACCCGTAGGGGGGGCGGCGGTTGAAGCTTTCTTT.

In the case of this clone: Germline and junction disagree at one end, which may indicate a read error. This chain connects TRBV2 to TRBJ2-7; TRBD1 matches 8 bases. The CDR3 covers 13 residues. The V gene's germline CDR1 is SNHLY and CDR2 FYNNEI. The CDR3 DNA is TGTGCAAGCACAGATGACAGGGGATACGAGCAGTACTTC. Translation gives CASTDDRGYEQYF.

The V call is TRBV4-1, the J call TRBJ2-5; D is possibly TRBD2 (5 bases). From germline, CDR1 is MGHRA and CDR2 YSYEKL. The CDR3 has 15 amino acids. V was clipped by 4 bases and J by 5 bases, with 17 bases between them. The CDR3 DNA is TGCGCCAGCAGCCCCCCTGAGGGTGCGAGGGAGACCCAGTACTTC. It specifies CASSPPEGARETQYF.

This chain connects TRBV5-1 to TRBJ2-1, with 12 bases lining up with TRBD2. From germline, CDR1 is SGHRS and CDR2 YFSETQ. With 0 bases clipped from V and 6 bases from J, the junction kept 4 bases outside the gene matches. This CDR3 spans 16 amino acids. In DNA form, the CDR3 reads TGCGCCAGCAGCTTGGGGCTAGCGGGAGGGCTCAATGAGCAGTTCTTC. It codes for CASSLGLAGGLNEQFF.

This clone was counted a single time. J is TRBJ2-5 and V is TRBV19; TRBD1 matches 8 bases. The CDR3 is made up of 16 amino acids. The junction had 12 bases not matched to a gene; V was cut back by 5 bases and J by 4 bases. Germline assignment: CDR1 LNHDA and CDR2 SQIVND (reference sequence). The CDR3 nucleotides read TGTGCCAGTAGTGAGGTCCAGGGGGCCCATGGAGAGACCCAGTACTTC. Translation: CASSEVQGAHGETQYF.

This rearrangement joins TRBV25-1 to TRBJ2-7; tentatively, D is TRBD1 (5 bases). The CDR3 contains 13 residues. Germline lookup yields CDR1 MGHDK and CDR2 SYGVNS. Trimming left V 4 bases short and J 3 bases short, with 10 bases between. CDR3 residues: CASSGAGFYEQYF. The CDR3 DNA is TGTGCCAGCAGTGGGGCAGGGTTCTACGAGCAGTACTTC.

CDR3 in DNA: TGCGCCAGCAGTTGGGCCTTGAACACCGGGGAGCTGTTTTTT. Amino acid sequence: CASSWALNTGELFF. J is TRBJ2-2 and V is TRBV10-1; D not certain. Per germline, CDR1 WNHNN and CDR2 SYGVQD (reference sequence). Trimming cost V 5 bases and J 1 base, with 8 bases left between them. The CDR3 length is 14 residues.

The chain joins TRBV28 to TRBJ2-7; D is unresolved. The V gene lost 5 bases and the J gene lost 9 bases, with 11 bases spanning the gap. From germline, CDR1 is MDHEN and CDR2 SYDVKM. The CDR3 length is 11 residues. CDR3 in amino acids: CASSGVSGQYF. CDR3 bases: TGTGCCAGCAGTGGGGTATCGGGGCAGTACTTC.

The chain combines TRBV5-1 with TRBJ1-3; D uncertain. This CDR3 comprises 15 residues. Per germline, CDR1 SGHRS and CDR2 YFSETQ. Trimming took 1 base from V and 0 from J, leaving 8 bases between them. CDR3 sequence reads: CASSLNRISGNTIYF. Written as DNA, the CDR3 is TGCGCCAGCAGCTTGAACCGCATCTCTGGAAACACCATATATTTT.

The V gene is TRBV28, the J gene TRBJ2-1, with TRBD2 matching over 13 bases. This CDR3 contains 20 residues. Germline trimming cut 0 bases from V and 3 bases from J; bases unmatched to any gene: 11. Germline CDR1 and CDR2: MDHEN and SYDVKM. Here the CDR3 reads CASSLWIIRRTSGSYNEQFF. For the CDR3, the DNA is TGTGCCAGCAGTTTATGGATCATTAGAAGGACTAGCGGGAGCTACAATGAGCAGTTCTTC.

The chain joins TRBV4-1 to TRBJ1-4; perhaps TRBD1 as D (5 bases). Germline V gene sequence: CDR1 MGHRA, CDR2 YSYEKL. CDR3 length: 17 amino acids. Trimming shortened V by 0 bases and J by 8 bases, and 19 bases separated the two germline ends. In nucleotides, the CDR3 is TGCGCCAGCAGCCAAGATCCCGGGGCCCCTCGGGGGGAAAAACTGTTTTTT. Its protein product is CASSQDPGAPRGEKLFF.

This chain joins TRBV7-9 and TRBJ2-2; the D is unclear. V was pared by 1 base and J by 3 bases, with 3 bases between. The CDR3 sequence is 13 residues long. Germline V gives CDR1 SEHNR, CDR2 FQNEAQ (reference sequence). CDR3 sequence: CASSLVDTGELFF. In DNA, the CDR3 is TGTGCCAGCAGCTTAGTTGACACCGGGGAGCTGTTTTTT.

The V and J genes are TRBV18 and TRBJ2-6; D gene unclear. With 0 bases removed from V and 0 bases from J, the gap between germline ends came to 6 bases. This CDR3 contains 16 residues. The germline gives CDR1 KGHSH, CDR2 LQKENI. CDR3 in amino acids: CASSPPPLSGANVLTF. CDR3 coding DNA: TGTGCCAGCTCACCACCACCCCTCTCTGGGGCCAACGTCCTGACTTTC.

This chain joins TRBV9 and TRBJ2-7, with 7 bases that match TRBD2. With V trimmed by 0 bases and J by 4 bases, 7 bases remained unmatched. The germline gives CDR1 SGDLS, CDR2 YYNGEE. The CDR3 runs to 15 residues. The CDR3 sequence: CASSVGPSGGYEQYF. In DNA form, the CDR3 reads TGTGCCAGCAGCGTAGGCCCTAGCGGAGGTTACGAGCAGTACTTC.

Written as DNA, the CDR3 is TGTGCCAGCAGCTTAGAATATGTCGCCGAAAACCTACTTACGGGTGGGGCCAACGTCCTGACTTTC. Encoded protein: CASSLEYVAENLLTGGANVLTF. The rearrangement joins TRBV7-8 to TRBJ2-6, with no clear D. The CDR3 covers 22 residues. The V and J ends lost 1 base and 3 bases respectively, with 28 bases between them. Looked up from germline, CDR1 is SGHVS and CDR2 is FQNEAQ.

The gene calls are TRBV11-3 and TRBJ2-6, with a tentative D call TRBD2 (5 bases). The ends were cut back, 1 base at V and 13 bases at J, with 14 bases in the middle. Per germline, CDR1 SGHNT and CDR2 YENEEA. This CDR3 spans 14 amino acids. This CDR3 reads CASSLGVSGGVLTF. CDR3 coding DNA: TGTGCCAGCAGCTTAGGTGTATCCGGCGGGGTCCTGACTTTC.

The chain joins TRBV4-2 to TRBJ2-7, with TRBD2 matching over 13 bases. CDR1 and CDR2 from the germline V gene are LGHNA and YNFKEQ. J gave up 3 bases and V 4 bases, and 6 bases lay outside the gene matches. The CDR3 has 16 residues. CDR3 nucleotide sequence: TGTGCCAGCAGCCCACGGACTAGCGGGAGTCTCTACGAGCAGTACTTC. It specifies CASSPRTSGSLYEQYF.

The chain couples TRBV5-5 to TRBJ2-7, with TRBD1 matching over 10 bases. Trimming cost V 3 bases and J 0 bases; bases outside gene matches: 6. The CDR3 consists of 16 residues. Per germline, CDR1 SGHKS and CDR2 YYEKEE (reference sequence). This CDR3 is CASSYGTGVRSYEQYF. The DNA of the CDR3 is TGTGCCAGCAGCTACGGGACAGGGGTGCGCTCCTACGAGCAGTACTTC. The whole variable domain, remainder taken from reference TRBV5-5 and TRBJ2-7, is DAGVTQSPTHLIKTRGQQVTLRCSPISGHKSVSWYQQVLGQGPQFIFQYYEKEERGRGNFPDRFSARQFPNYSSELNVNALLLGDSALYLCASSYGTGVRSYEQYFGPGTRLTVT.

The CDR3 loop is CASSFRRGTSGRAGYEQYF. CDR3 nucleotide sequence: TGTGCCAGCAGTTTCCGCCGCGGGACTAGCGGGAGGGCCGGGTACGAGCAGTACTTC. The chain has TRBV28 and TRBJ2-7, with 16 positions matching TRBD2. Germline loops: CDR1 MDHEN, CDR2 SYDVKM. J lost 4 bases, V lost 3 bases, and 12 bases had no gene match. This CDR3 region has 19 residues.

V usage is TRBV10-1 and J usage is TRBJ2-3; D remains unclear. Germline V gene data show CDR1 as WNHNN and CDR2 as SYGVQD (reference sequence). The CDR3 totals 13 residues. Trimming shortened V by 3 bases and J by 5 bases, and 9 bases separated the two germline ends. Written as DNA, the CDR3 is TGCGCCAGCAGTGACACTGGGGTAGATACGCAGTATTTT. Amino acid sequence: CASSDTGVDTQYF.

The V call is TRBV19, the J call TRBJ2-7, with 8 bases fitting TRBD1. Germline CDR1 and CDR2: LNHDA and SQIVND (reference sequence). V shed 4 bases and J 3 bases; nucleotides not matched to a gene: 8. The CDR3 sequence is 15 residues long. In nucleotides, the CDR3 is TGTGCCAGTAGTACCGGACAGGGTGAGATCTACGAGCAGTACTTC. Translation gives CASSTGQGEIYEQYF.

The gene calls are TRBV5-1 and TRBJ2-7; D possibly uses TRBD1 or TRBD2 (5 bases each). The germline CDR1 and CDR2 sequences are SGHRS and YFSETQ. The CDR3 sequence is 15 residues long. The germline V and J ends were trimmed by 0 bases and 3 bases, with 13 bases remaining between them. CDR3 coding DNA: TGCGCCAGCAGCTTGGGTGGGACGGGATTCTACGAGCAGTACTTC. As protein: CASSLGGTGFYEQYF. Full variable domain (missing parts from reference TRBV5-1 and TRBJ2-7): KAGVTQTPRYLIKTRGQQVTLSCSPISGHRSVSWYQQTPGQGLQFLFEYFSETQRNKGNFPGRFSGRQFSNSRSEMNVSTLELGDSALYLCASSLGGTGFYEQYFGPGTRLTVT.